These T cell receptor beta chains were read from a single sample in a study of blood T cells in healthy people across ages. TCRdb analysed the 5' RACE reads with MiXCR anew, one entry per CDR3 protein. In the table there are over a million distinct CDR3 sequences, under 45% of which are singletons. Sequenced material: blood. Receptor source: an older woman in good health. CDR3s include the opening cysteine and the closing phenylalanine or tryptophan. The order of the fields is V gene, clone size, D gene, CDR3 length, J gene, CDR3 DNA, CDR3 protein. D genes are given only for firm matches. Not all rows give a size; the values are once, few, many and, for expanded clones, a class.

v_gene: TRBV5-1; abundance: -; d_gene: TRBD1; len: 15; j_gene: TRBJ2-7; CDR3nt: TGCGCCAGCAGAGACTCGACAGGGGCGTTATACGAGCAGTACTTC; CDR3aa: CASRDSTGALYEQYF
v_gene: TRBV12-3/TRBV12-4; abundance: -; d_gene: TRBD2; len: 15; j_gene: TRBJ2-1; CDR3nt: TGTGCCAGCAGCCCGACTAGCGGGAGTCACAATGAGCAGTTCTTC; CDR3aa: CASSPTSGSHNEQFF
v_gene: TRBV2; abundance: many; d_gene: -; len: 13; j_gene: TRBJ2-7; CDR3nt: TGTGCCAGCAGCGGCGACCGCGCCTACGAGCAGTACTTC; CDR3aa: CASSGDRAYEQYF
v_gene: TRBV4-2; abundance: -; d_gene: TRBD2; len: 14; j_gene: TRBJ2-5; CDR3nt: TGTGCCAGCAGCCACGCGGGACTAGAGGGGACCCAGTACTTC; CDR3aa: CASSHAGLEGTQYF
v_gene: TRBV12-3/TRBV12-4; abundance: -; d_gene: TRBD1; len: 18; j_gene: TRBJ2-3; CDR3nt: TGTGCCAGCAGTTTAGATTTGGGGCTTGGACAGGGGGAAGATACGCAGTATTTT; CDR3aa: CASSLDLGLGQGEDTQYF
v_gene: TRBV20-1; abundance: -; d_gene: -; len: 12; j_gene: TRBJ2-5; CDR3nt: TGCAGTGCTAACCTCGGACCTCGGGAGCAGTACTTC; CDR3aa: CSANLGPREQYF
v_gene: TRBV20-1; abundance: few; d_gene: TRBD2; len: 14; j_gene: TRBJ2-7; CDR3nt: TGCAGTGCCCGAAACCCTAGCGGGAGGCACGAGCAGTACTTC; CDR3aa: CSARNPSGRHEQYF
v_gene: TRBV5-1; abundance: -; d_gene: -; len: 14; j_gene: TRBJ2-7; CDR3nt: TGCGCCAGCAGCTTGGGGACAGAGGCTCGCGAGCAGTACTTC; CDR3aa: CASSLGTEAREQYF
v_gene: TRBV9; abundance: many; d_gene: TRBD2; len: 14; j_gene: TRBJ2-3; CDR3nt: TGTGCCAGCAGCGTGACTAGCGGCACAGATACGCAGTATTTT; CDR3aa: CASSVTSGTDTQYF
v_gene: TRBV11-1; abundance: few; d_gene: TRBD1; len: 16; j_gene: TRBJ2-1; CDR3nt: TGTGCCAGCAGCTTAGGAGAGACAGGGGTTAGCGATGAGCAGTTCTTC; CDR3aa: CASSLGETGVSDEQFF
v_gene: TRBV20-1; abundance: -; d_gene: TRBD1; len: 15; j_gene: TRBJ1-5; CDR3nt: TGCAGTGCTCGCGGGGGACAGCCAACTAATCAGCCCCAGCATTTT; CDR3aa: CSARGGQPTNQPQHF
v_gene: TRBV18; abundance: -; d_gene: -; len: 15; j_gene: TRBJ2-7; CDR3nt: TGTGCCAGCTCACCAGTGCGGGGCGGCTTCTACGAGCAGTACTTC; CDR3aa: CASSPVRGGFYEQYF
v_gene: TRBV6-5; abundance: -; d_gene: -; len: 15; j_gene: TRBJ2-7; CDR3nt: TGTGCCAGCAGTTCTCCCAGGGGCGGATCCTACGAGCAGTACTTC; CDR3aa: CASSSPRGGSYEQYF
v_gene: TRBV10-2; abundance: -; d_gene: TRBD2; len: 15; j_gene: TRBJ2-5; CDR3nt: TGCGCCAGCAGTGAACTAGCGGGAGTAGAAGAGACCCAGTACTTC; CDR3aa: CASSELAGVEETQYF
v_gene: TRBV9; abundance: few; d_gene: TRBD2; len: 16; j_gene: TRBJ2-3; CDR3nt: TGTGCCAGCAGCGGAAGAGGGACTAGCGGGAGAGATACGCAGTATTTT; CDR3aa: CASSGRGTSGRDTQYF
v_gene: TRBV12-3/TRBV12-4; abundance: many; d_gene: TRBD2; len: 16; j_gene: TRBJ2-1; CDR3nt: TGTGCCAGCAGCCCCAATGCCGGGACTAGCGTACGTGAGCAGTTCTTC; CDR3aa: CASSPNAGTSVREQFF
v_gene: TRBV2; abundance: -; d_gene: -; len: 11; j_gene: TRBJ2-1; CDR3nt: TGTGCCAGCAGTGAATACTCTGAGCAGTTCTTC; CDR3aa: CASSEYSEQFF
v_gene: TRBV7-3; abundance: few; d_gene: -; len: 15; j_gene: TRBJ1-1; CDR3nt: TGTGCCAGCAGCTTAAACGGGGGAGGGAACACTGAAGCTTTCTTT; CDR3aa: CASSLNGGGNTEAFF
v_gene: TRBV27; abundance: few; d_gene: -; len: 15; j_gene: TRBJ1-1; CDR3nt: TGTGCCAGCAGTTCTCCCCGACAGGTCCCCGCTGAAGCTTTCTTT; CDR3aa: CASSSPRQVPAEAFF
v_gene: TRBV21-1; abundance: -; d_gene: -; len: 15; j_gene: TRBJ2-7; CDR3nt: TGTGCCGGTGGACGCCCGGCGATGGACTCCTACGAGCAGTACTTC; CDR3aa: CAGGRPAMDSYEQYF
v_gene: TRBV7-3; abundance: -; d_gene: -; len: 13; j_gene: TRBJ2-3; CDR3nt: TGTGCCAGCAGCCGATGGGGTTCCGATACGCAGTATTTT; CDR3aa: CASSRWGSDTQYF
v_gene: TRBV20-1; abundance: -; d_gene: -; len: 16; j_gene: TRBJ2-1; CDR3nt: TGCAGTGCCACATTATACACCGGGACCCTCTACAATGAGCAGTTCTTC; CDR3aa: CSATLYTGTLYNEQFF
v_gene: TRBV15; abundance: -; d_gene: TRBD1; len: 15; j_gene: TRBJ2-1; CDR3nt: TGTGCCACCAGCCCTCCGGGACAGTCATACAATGAGCAGTTCTTC; CDR3aa: CATSPPGQSYNEQFF
v_gene: TRBV20-1; abundance: -; d_gene: -; len: 14; j_gene: TRBJ2-7; CDR3nt: TGCAGTGCTAGAGTAAGGGGCACGGAAGACGAGCAGTACTTC; CDR3aa: CSARVRGTEDEQYF
v_gene: TRBV12-3/TRBV12-4; abundance: few; d_gene: TRBD1; len: 14; j_gene: TRBJ1-2; CDR3nt: TGTGCCAGCAGTTTGGTCCAGGGGGCGGAAGGCTACACCTTC; CDR3aa: CASSLVQGAEGYTF
v_gene: TRBV27; abundance: -; d_gene: TRBD2; len: 15; j_gene: TRBJ2-7; CDR3nt: TGTGCCAGCCGACGTCAGACTAGCGGGATTTACGAGCAGTACTTC; CDR3aa: CASRRQTSGIYEQYF
v_gene: TRBV6-5; abundance: many; d_gene: TRBD1; len: 15; j_gene: TRBJ2-7; CDR3nt: TGTGCCAGCAGAATACAGGGGGGCTCTCTCTACGAGCAGTACTTC; CDR3aa: CASRIQGGSLYEQYF
v_gene: TRBV5-1; abundance: -; d_gene: -; len: 14; j_gene: TRBJ2-7; CDR3nt: TGCGCCAGCAGCTTGCGGAACCCCGGGTACGAGCAGTACTTC; CDR3aa: CASSLRNPGYEQYF
v_gene: TRBV3-1; abundance: -; d_gene: -; len: 14; j_gene: TRBJ2-2; CDR3nt: TGTGCCAGCAGCCAAGCGGGATCGGGCGGGGAGCTGTTTTTT; CDR3aa: CASSQAGSGGELFF
v_gene: TRBV5-6; abundance: -; d_gene: TRBD2; len: 16; j_gene: TRBJ2-1; CDR3nt: TGTGCCAGCAGCTGGGATGTCACTAGCGGGAGTAATGAGCAGTTCTTC; CDR3aa: CASSWDVTSGSNEQFF
v_gene: TRBV29-1; abundance: -; d_gene: -; len: 17; j_gene: TRBJ2-5; CDR3nt: TGCAGCGCCGGAGAAGCCGGGAAGCTTACTGGGGAAGAGACCCAGTACTTC; CDR3aa: CSAGEAGKLTGEETQYF
v_gene: TRBV5-1; abundance: -; d_gene: TRBD2; len: 14; j_gene: TRBJ2-5; CDR3nt: TGCGCCGGCAGGACTAGCGGGCTAGGAGAGACCCAGTACTTC; CDR3aa: CAGRTSGLGETQYF
v_gene: TRBV4-1; abundance: many; d_gene: -; len: 15; j_gene: TRBJ1-4; CDR3nt: TGCGCCAGCAGCCAAGAAGGGGCGACTAATGAAAAACTGTTTTTT; CDR3aa: CASSQEGATNEKLFF
v_gene: TRBV27; abundance: few; d_gene: TRBD1; len: 14; j_gene: TRBJ1-4; CDR3nt: TGTGCCAGCAGTCAGGGACAGCTTCAAGGAAAACTGTTTTTT; CDR3aa: CASSQGQLQGKLFF
v_gene: TRBV12-3/TRBV12-4; abundance: few; d_gene: -; len: 14; j_gene: TRBJ1-1; CDR3nt: TGTGCCAGCAGTATAGGAACAAAGAACACTGAAGCTTTCTTT; CDR3aa: CASSIGTKNTEAFF
v_gene: TRBV5-1; abundance: -; d_gene: -; len: 14; j_gene: TRBJ2-3; CDR3nt: TGCGCCAGCAGCTTGGAGTCCCGTCGGGATACGCAGTATTTT; CDR3aa: CASSLESRRDTQYF
v_gene: TRBV20-1; abundance: -; d_gene: -; len: 14; j_gene: TRBJ1-2; CDR3nt: TGCAGTGCTACCAACCAACAGGGATTATACGGCTACACCTTC; CDR3aa: CSATNQQGLYGYTF
v_gene: TRBV27; abundance: few; d_gene: -; len: 13; j_gene: TRBJ2-7; CDR3nt: TGTGCCAGCAGTTGGAACGGCTACTACGAGCAGTACTTC; CDR3aa: CASSWNGYYEQYF
v_gene: TRBV4-1; abundance: few; d_gene: -; len: 13; j_gene: TRBJ1-2; CDR3nt: TGCGCCAGCAGCCAAGCCAGGAACTATGGCTACACCTTC; CDR3aa: CASSQARNYGYTF
v_gene: TRBV29-1; abundance: -; d_gene: TRBD1; len: 18; j_gene: TRBJ1-2; CDR3nt: TGCAGCGTTGAGGGCGGCCCGCGTGGGGGACAGGGGTCCTATGGCTACACCTTC; CDR3aa: CSVEGGPRGGQGSYGYTF
v_gene: TRBV12-3/TRBV12-4; abundance: -; d_gene: TRBD2; len: 13; j_gene: TRBJ2-3; CDR3nt: TGTGCCAGCAGTATAGCGGGAGGGTATACGCAGTATTTT; CDR3aa: CASSIAGGYTQYF
v_gene: TRBV6-5; abundance: -; d_gene: -; len: 15; j_gene: TRBJ2-7; CDR3nt: TGTGCCAGCAGATCTAGATTTTTCGCCTCCTACGAGCAGTACTTC; CDR3aa: CASRSRFFASYEQYF
v_gene: TRBV24-1; abundance: few; d_gene: -; len: 16; j_gene: TRBJ2-1; CDR3nt: TGTGCCACCAGTGGGTCCAGCGCCTCATCGTACAATGAGCAGTTCTTC; CDR3aa: CATSGSSASSYNEQFF
v_gene: TRBV6-1; abundance: few; d_gene: -; len: 15; j_gene: TRBJ2-5; CDR3nt: TGTGCCAGCAAGTCCGGGGCTTGGGACCAAGAGACCCAGTACTTC; CDR3aa: CASKSGAWDQETQYF
v_gene: TRBV24-1; abundance: few; d_gene: TRBD1; len: 15; j_gene: TRBJ2-7; CDR3nt: TGTGCCCCGAATCTCCGGGACAGGGATGCCCACGAGCAGTACTTC; CDR3aa: CAPNLRDRDAHEQYF
v_gene: TRBV5-1; abundance: -; d_gene: -; len: 16; j_gene: TRBJ2-7; CDR3nt: TGCGCCAGCAGCCCCCAGGGGGGAGGGCGTCTCTACGAGCAGTACTTC; CDR3aa: CASSPQGGGRLYEQYF
v_gene: TRBV4-1; abundance: -; d_gene: TRBD1; len: 18; j_gene: TRBJ2-7; CDR3nt: TGCGCCAGCAGCCAAGCCGGGACAGGGGTCGGGTTAAACTACGAGCAGTACTTC; CDR3aa: CASSQAGTGVGLNYEQYF
v_gene: TRBV3-1; abundance: -; d_gene: TRBD2; len: 16; j_gene: TRBJ2-1; CDR3nt: TGTGCCAGCAGCCTTGATAGGACTAGCAGACACAATGAGCAGTTCTTC; CDR3aa: CASSLDRTSRHNEQFF
v_gene: TRBV7-6; abundance: -; d_gene: TRBD2; len: 16; j_gene: TRBJ2-1; CDR3nt: TGTGCCAGCGACCAGGGACGGGAGGGCCCCTACAATGAGCAGTTCTTC; CDR3aa: CASDQGREGPYNEQFF
v_gene: TRBV30; abundance: once; d_gene: -; len: 16; j_gene: TRBJ2-2; CDR3nt: TGTGCCTGGAGAGGGGTTGGAAGGGCGAACACCGGGGAGCTGTTTTTT; CDR3aa: CAWRGVGRANTGELFF
v_gene: TRBV10-1; abundance: few; d_gene: -; len: 11; j_gene: TRBJ2-7; CDR3nt: TGCGCCAGCAGTGGGCCGGGACCCCTGTACTTC; CDR3aa: CASSGPGPLYF